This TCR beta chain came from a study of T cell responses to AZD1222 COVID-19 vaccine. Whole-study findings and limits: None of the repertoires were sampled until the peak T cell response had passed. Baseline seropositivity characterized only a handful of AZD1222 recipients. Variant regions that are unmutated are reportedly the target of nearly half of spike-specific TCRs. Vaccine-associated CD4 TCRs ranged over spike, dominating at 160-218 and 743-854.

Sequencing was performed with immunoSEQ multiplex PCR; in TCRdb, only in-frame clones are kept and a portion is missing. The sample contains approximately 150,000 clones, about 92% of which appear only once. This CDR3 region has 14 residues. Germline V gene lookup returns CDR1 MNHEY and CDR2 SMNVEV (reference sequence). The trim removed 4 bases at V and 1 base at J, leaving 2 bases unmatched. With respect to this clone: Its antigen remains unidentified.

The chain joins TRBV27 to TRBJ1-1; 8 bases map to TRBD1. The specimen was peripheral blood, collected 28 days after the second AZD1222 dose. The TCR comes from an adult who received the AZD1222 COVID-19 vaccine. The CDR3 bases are TGTGCCAGCAGTTCCGGGACAGGGAACACTGAAGCTTTCTTT. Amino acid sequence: CASSSGTGNTEAFF.